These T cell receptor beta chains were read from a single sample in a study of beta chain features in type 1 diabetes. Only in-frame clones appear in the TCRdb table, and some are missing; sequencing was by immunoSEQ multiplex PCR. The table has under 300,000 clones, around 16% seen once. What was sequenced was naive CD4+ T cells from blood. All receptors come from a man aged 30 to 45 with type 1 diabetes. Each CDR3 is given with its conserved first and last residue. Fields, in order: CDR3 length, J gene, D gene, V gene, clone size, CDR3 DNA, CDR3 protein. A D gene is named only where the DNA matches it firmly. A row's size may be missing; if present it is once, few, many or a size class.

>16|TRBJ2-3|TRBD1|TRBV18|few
TGTGCCAGCTCACCAGGCGGACAGGGGCGTGGAGATACGCAGTATTTT
CASSPGGQGRGDTQYF
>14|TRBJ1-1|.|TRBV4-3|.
TGCGCCAGCAGCCAAGAGCAGAGAAGCACTGAAGCTTTCTTT
CASSQEQRSTEAFF
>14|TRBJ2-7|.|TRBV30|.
TGTGCCTGGAGTGTAAGGGTGCCATCCTACGAGCAGTACTTC
CAWSVRVPSYEQYF
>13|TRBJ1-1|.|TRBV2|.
TGTGCCACCTATAGGGAGACGGGCACTGAAGCTTTCTTT
CATYRETGTEAFF
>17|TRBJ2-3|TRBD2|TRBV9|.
TGTGCCAGCAGCGTCCGACTAGCGGGAGGAACGGGAGATACGCAGTATTTT
CASSVRLAGGTGDTQYF
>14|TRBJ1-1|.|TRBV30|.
TGTGCCTGGAGTGTCGGGGATTGGGCCACTGAAGCTTTCTTT
CAWSVGDWATEAFF
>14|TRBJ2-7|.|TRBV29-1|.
TGCAGCGTTGAATCTGGAACAGGACTTAGCGAGCAGTACTTC
CSVESGTGLSEQYF
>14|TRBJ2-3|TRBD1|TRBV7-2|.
TGTGCCAGCAGCCCACAGGGGGCTGGAGATACGCAGTATTTT
CASSPQGAGDTQYF
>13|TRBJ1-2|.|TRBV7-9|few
TGTGCCAGCAGCCTCCGGGAAGGCGGAGGCTACACCTTC
CASSLREGGGYTF
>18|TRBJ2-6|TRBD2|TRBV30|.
TGTGCCTGGGATCCTAGCGGAAATCCTTTGTCTGGGGCCAACGTCCTGACTTTC
CAWDPSGNPLSGANVLTF
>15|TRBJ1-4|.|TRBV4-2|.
TGTGCCAGCAGCCCACACCTAGCAACTAATGAAAAACTGTTTTTT
CASSPHLATNEKLFF
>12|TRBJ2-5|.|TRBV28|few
TGTGCCAGCAGTACCTCAGGGGAGACCCAGTACTTC
CASSTSGETQYF
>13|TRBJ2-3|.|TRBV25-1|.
TGTGCCAGCTCCCAGGGGAGCACAGATACGCAGTATTTT
CASSQGSTDTQYF
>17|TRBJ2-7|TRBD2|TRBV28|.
TGTGCCAGCTTCGCAGGGTCTAGCGGGAGGGCCCTCTACGAGCTGTACTTC
CASFAGSSGRALYELYF
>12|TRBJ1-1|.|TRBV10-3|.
TGTGCCATCAGTGAGTCGAGTCGAAAAGCTTTCTTT
CAISESSRKAFF
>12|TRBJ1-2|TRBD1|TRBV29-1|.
TGCAGCGTTGAAACACAGGGGGGTGGCTACACCTTC
CSVETQGGGYTF
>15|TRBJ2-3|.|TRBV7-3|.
TGTGCCAGCAGCTTACGTAGCGGCCCTCAAGGTGGGCAGTATTTT
CASSLRSGPQGGQYF
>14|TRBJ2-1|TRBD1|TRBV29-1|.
TGCAGCGTAGCCACAGGGGTGCCCTACAATGAGCAGTTCTTC
CSVATGVPYNEQFF
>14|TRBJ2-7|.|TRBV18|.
TGTGCCAGCTCACCACCGAACCGGGGGCACGAGCAGTACTTC
CASSPPNRGHEQYF
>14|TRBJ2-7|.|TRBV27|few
TGTGCCAGCAATAGGAGGGAGAGCTTATACGAGCAGTACTTC
CASNRRESLYEQYF
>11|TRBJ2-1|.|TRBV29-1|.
TGCAGCGGCACTACAGGGAATTCTGGGTTCTTC
CSGTTGNSGFF
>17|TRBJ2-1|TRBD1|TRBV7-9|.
TGTGCCAGCAGCCCCCGAGGCAGGGGGAGCTCCTACAATGAGCAGTTCTTC
CASSPRGRGSSYNEQFF
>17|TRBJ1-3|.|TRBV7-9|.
TGTGCCAGCAGCTGGGGGGACTCCCGAGCGTCTGGAAACACCATATATTTT
CASSWGDSRASGNTIYF
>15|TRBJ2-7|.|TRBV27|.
TGTGCCAGCAGTTTAGGGCCAGGGAGGTCGGACGAGCAGTACTTC
CASSLGPGRSDEQYF
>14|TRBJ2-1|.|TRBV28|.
TGTGCCAGCAGTACGGAACAGGGTGGCGATGAGCAGTTCTTC
CASSTEQGGDEQFF
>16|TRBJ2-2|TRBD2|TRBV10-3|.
TGTGCCATCAGTGAATTTCTAGCGGCCAACACCGGGGAGCTGTTTTTT
CAISEFLAANTGELFF
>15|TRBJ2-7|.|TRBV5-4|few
TGTGCCAGCAGCTTGACGGCAGGCGGCGGTTACGAGCAGTACTTC
CASSLTAGGGYEQYF
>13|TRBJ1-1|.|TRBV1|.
TGCACCAGCAGCCATCCCGGGGCCACTGAAGCTTTCTTT
CTSSHPGATEAFF
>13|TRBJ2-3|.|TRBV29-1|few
TGCACCGTCATCAGGGGAACGACAGATACGCAGTATTTT
CTVIRGTTDTQYF
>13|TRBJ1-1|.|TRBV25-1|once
TGTGCCAGCAGTGACGCGGCGAACACTGAAGCTTTCTTT
CASSDAANTEAFF
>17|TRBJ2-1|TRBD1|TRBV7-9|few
TGTGCCAGCAGCTCCCTTGAGGGACAGGGGTCCTACAATGAGCAGTTCTTC
CASSSLEGQGSYNEQFF
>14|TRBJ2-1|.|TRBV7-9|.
TGTGCCAGCAGCCGGGACACCTCTCGGGATGAGCAGTTCTTC
CASSRDTSRDEQFF
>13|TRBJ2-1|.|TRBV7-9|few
TGTGCCAGCAGCTTAGGAGGGGGGAATGAGCAGTTCTTC
CASSLGGGNEQFF
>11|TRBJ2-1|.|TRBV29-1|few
TGCAGCGGCTGGCTAGCCAATGAGCAGTTCTTC
CSGWLANEQFF
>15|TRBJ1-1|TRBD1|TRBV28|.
TGTGCCAGCAGTTTACGGCCGACAGGGATTTTAGAAGCTTTCTTT
CASSLRPTGILEAFF
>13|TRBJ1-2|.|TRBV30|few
TGTGCCTGGAGCCTGGCACAAGCCTCCGGCTACACCTTC
CAWSLAQASGYTF
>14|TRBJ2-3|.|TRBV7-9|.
TGTGCCAGCCTATTCCGGACCTTCACAGATACGCAGTATTTT
CASLFRTFTDTQYF
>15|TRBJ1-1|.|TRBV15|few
TGTGCCACCAGGGTGGGGAATGGCATGAACACTGAAGCTTTCTTT
CATRVGNGMNTEAFF
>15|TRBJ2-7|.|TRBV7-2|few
TGTGCCAGCAGCTTAGCGCTGGGCGGGGCGGTCGGGCAGTACTTC
CASSLALGGAVGQYF
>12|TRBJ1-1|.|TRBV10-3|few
TGTGCCATCAGCTCGGGGTTCGCTGAAGCTTTCTTT
CAISSGFAEAFF
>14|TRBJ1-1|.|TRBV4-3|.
TGCGCCAGCAGCCAGCCCGGCGGTGCCACTGAAGCTTTCTTT
CASSQPGGATEAFF
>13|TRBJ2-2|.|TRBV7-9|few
TGTGCCAGCATCCCGCGGACGTCCGGGGAGCTGTTTTTT
CASIPRTSGELFF
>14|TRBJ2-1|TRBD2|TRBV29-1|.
TGCAGCGTTCAAACTAGCGGGAGTCTAAATGAGCAGTTCTTC
CSVQTSGSLNEQFF
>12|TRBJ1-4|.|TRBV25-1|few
TGTGCCAGCAGTGACTCCAGTGAAAAACTGTTTTTT
CASSDSSEKLFF
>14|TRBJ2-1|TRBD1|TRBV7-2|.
TGTGCCAGCAGCTTATTACAGGGGTACAATGAGCAGTTCTTC
CASSLLQGYNEQFF
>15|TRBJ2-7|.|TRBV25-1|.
TGTGCCAGCAGCCAAGGTGATAGCGCATGGGACGAGCAGTACTTC
CASSQGDSAWDEQYF